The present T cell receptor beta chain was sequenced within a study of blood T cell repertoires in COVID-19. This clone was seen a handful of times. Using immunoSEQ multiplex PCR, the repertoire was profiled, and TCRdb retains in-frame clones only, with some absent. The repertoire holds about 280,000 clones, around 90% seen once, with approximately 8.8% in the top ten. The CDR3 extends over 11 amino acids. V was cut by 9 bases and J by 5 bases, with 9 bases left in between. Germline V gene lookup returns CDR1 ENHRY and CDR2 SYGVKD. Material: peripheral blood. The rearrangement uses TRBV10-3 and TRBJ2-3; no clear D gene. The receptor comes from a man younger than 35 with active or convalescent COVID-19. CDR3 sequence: CAIQVGDTQYF. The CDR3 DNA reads TGTGCCATTCAGGTTGGAGATACGCAGTATTTT.